This T cell receptor beta chain originates from a study of blood T cell repertoires in COVID-19. The wider study: The United States, Italy and Spain provided the acute and convalescent COVID-19 samples.

Source study methods: Quantification of nucleated cells was approximated via reference gene primer amplification. The protocol was immunoSEQ multiplex PCR, while the TCRdb copy is restricted to in-frame clones and leaves out a portion. That table gives V, J and clone size, and the DNA gave D and trimming. This table has approximately 220,000 clones, about 85% appearing once. This clone was detected ten times or more. Deletions cut 0 bases from V and 6 bases from J, with 12 bases between. The CDR3 is 15 residues long. Germline values: CDR1 SGHRS, CDR2 YFSETQ. The clonotype comes from a woman in her sixties who had recovered from COVID-19. The V call is TRBV5-1, the J call TRBJ1-4, with D possibly matching TRBD1 (6 bases). The sample comprised peripheral blood. Written as DNA, the CDR3 is TGCGCCAGCAGCTTGGCCGGGGGGCACTATGAAAAACTGTTTTTT. It codes for CASSLAGGHYEKLFF.